Ten or more counts support the clone carrying this TCR beta chain. As an off-target read in a library built for alpha chains, this beta chain has a frequency of little significance. The entry originates in a study of spatial heterogeneity in lung cancer. Study overall: Raw-read counts averaged over ten per unique TCR and UMI combination.

The time point was: sample taken at primary tumor resection. In each case, whole RNA from tumor, nontumor lung or frozen PBMC was sequenced unsorted. The donors comprised approximately 75 untreated early-stage non-small cell lung cancer patients. The library protocol tagged each TCR cDNA with a unique molecular identifier. A single record per CDR3 protein comes from TCRdb applying MiXCR to the 5' RACE reads. The sample has about 7,000 distinct CDR3 sequences; around 8.6% are singletons. The CDR3 sequence is 14 residues long. The germline V gene encodes CDR1 LNHDA and CDR2 SQIVND (reference sequence). Unmatched junction bases numbered 6, after V lost 6 bases and J lost 5 bases.

The specimen comprised PBMCs, sampled at surgery. V usage is TRBV19 and J usage is TRBJ2-5, with 10 bases identical to TRBD2. This sequence originates from a male donor with early-stage non-small cell lung cancer. The CDR3 DNA reads as TGTGCCAGTAGACCTAGCGGGAGTCTCGAGACCCAGTACTTC. This encodes CASRPSGSLETQYF.